The 6 T cell receptor beta chains below all came from one sample that was sequenced in a study of blood T cells in healthy people across ages (dated by TCRdb to 2014 to 2015). Library construction relied on 5' RACE. Instrument used: Illumina HiSeq 2500. A second PCR of roughly 7 to 11 cycles was performed with a sample-barcoded 5' primer and a J-beta primer mix. Starting from the raw public reads, TCRdb applied fastp trimming at Q25, assembled clones with MiXCR and retained in-frame beta chains. CDR3 protein duplicates are merged, each entry listing the most common genes and DNA. The sample records 1.4 million or so distinct CDR3 sequences, roughly 43% of which are singletons. The biggest ten clones account for around 4% of the sample. The sequencing input was blood. The receptor set was obtained from a woman aged 18-30 years in good health.

This clonotype was found a few times. This sequence joins TRBV3-1 and TRBJ2-1; D gene unclear. V lost 2 bases and J 9 bases, leaving 11 bases between the germline ends. The CDR3 contains 13 residues. CDR1 and CDR2 from the germline V gene are LGHDT and YNNKEL (reference sequence). This CDR3 reads CASSQCLVCEQFF. As DNA, the CDR3 is TGTGCCAGCAGCCAATGCCTAGTATGTGAGCAGTTCTTC.

In its sample, this clonotype was seen a few times. The V gene is TRBV2, the J gene TRBJ2-3; D ambiguous. The V gene lost 1 base and the J gene lost 1 base, with 9 bases spanning the gap. The CDR3 loop spans 15 amino acids. In germline, CDR1 is SNHLY, CDR2 FYNNEI. The CDR3: CASSEEVVGTDTQYF. CDR3 in DNA: TGTGCCAGCAGTGAAGAAGTTGTGGGCACAGATACGCAGTATTTT.

This clonotype was seen more than once but under ten times. The chain couples TRBV15 to TRBJ1-4; no clear D. Germline assignment: CDR1 LNHNV and CDR2 YYDKDF (reference sequence). The CDR3 loop spans 14 amino acids. The ends were cut back, 5 bases at V and 7 bases at J, with 14 bases in the middle. The CDR3 protein is CATSRPTSSEKLFF. In DNA, the CDR3 is TGTGCCACCAGCCGCCCGACCTCCAGTGAAAAACTGTTTTTT.

The chain couples TRBV9 to TRBJ2-7; D gene ambiguous. CDR3 length: 13 amino acids. From germline, CDR1 is SGDLS and CDR2 YYNGEE. V was cut by 3 bases and J by 5 bases, with 12 bases left in between. This CDR3 reads CASSATDFHEQYF. As DNA, the CDR3 is TGTGCCAGCAGCGCCACAGATTTCCACGAGCAGTACTTC.

The rearrangement links TRBV7-9 to TRBJ2-7; possibly TRBD1 for D (6 bases). Germline lookup yields CDR1 SEHNR and CDR2 FQNEAQ (reference sequence). This CDR3 is built from 13 residues. V was shortened by 7 bases and J by 2 bases, with 12 bases between the two germline ends. The CDR3 protein is CASTVPGAYEQYF. For the CDR3, the DNA is TGTGCCAGCACCGTCCCAGGGGCCTACGAGCAGTACTTC.

This clonotype came up a few times. The genes are TRBV25-1 and TRBJ2-3; D possibly uses TRBD1 or TRBD2 (6 bases each). In germline, CDR1 is MGHDK, CDR2 SYGVNS. V was cut by 1 base and J by 2 bases, with 10 bases left in between. The CDR3 is made up of 15 amino acids. Here the CDR3 reads CASSELGGHTDTQYF. The CDR3 DNA follows: TGTGCCAGCAGTGAATTGGGGGGCCACACAGATACGCAGTATTTT.